These 13 T cell receptor beta chains came from one sample sequenced in a study of blood T cell repertoires in COVID-19. Method: immunoSEQ multiplex PCR; TCRdb's copy keeps in-frame clones and lacks some. The data hold fewer than 200,000 clones, with roughly 85% observed a single time. The sequenced material came from PBMCs or T cells enriched from blood (not recorded which). These receptors were collected from a woman aged 50 to 60 who had recovered from COVID-19.

This sequence joins TRBV12-5 and TRBJ2-3; D gene uncertain. Trimming pared 7 bases from V and 0 bases from J, leaving 8 bases between. There are 13 residues in the CDR3. CDR1 LGHNT and CDR2 FRNRAP come from the germline V gene. In DNA, the CDR3 is TGTGCTAGTGAGAGTCCAAGCACAGATACGCAGTATTTT. Translation gives CASESPSTDTQYF.

The gene calls are TRBV18 and TRBJ1-5; the D gene is possibly TRBD1 (6 bases). The CDR3 is 12 amino acids. CDR1 is KGHSH and CDR2 is LQKENI in the germline V gene. V lost 5 bases and J 11 bases, leaving 13 bases between the germline ends. CDR3 nucleotide sequence: TGTGCCAGCTCAGCCCCAGGGGCTGCCCAGCATTTT. Amino acid sequence: CASSAPGAAQHF.

The CDR3: CASRQAISPLHF. The CDR3 DNA reads TGTGCCAGCCGCCAGGCGATTTCACCCCTCCACTTT. The chain has TRBV28 and TRBJ1-6, with D unresolved. The CDR3 is 12 residues long. The V and J ends lost 8 bases and 9 bases respectively, with 11 bases between them. Germline lookup yields CDR1 MDHEN and CDR2 SYDVKM.

The chain is built from TRBV5-1 and TRBJ1-2, with 7 bases aligning to TRBD1. The CDR3 has 15 residues. Germline V gene data show CDR1 as SGHRS and CDR2 as YFSETQ. J gave up 1 base and V 2 bases, and 5 bases lay outside the gene matches. The CDR3 nucleotides read TGCGCCAGCAGCTTTTTTCGGGACAGTAACTATGGCTACACCTTC. Its translation is CASSFFRDSNYGYTF.

The chain links TRBV13 to TRBJ2-5; D perhaps matches TRBD1 (5 bases). Trimming took 0 bases from V and 7 from J, leaving 18 bases between them. Per germline, CDR1 PRHDT and CDR2 FYEKMQ (reference sequence). The CDR3 totals 16 residues. This CDR3 is CASSLGDSGIIGTQYF. CDR3 DNA sequence: TGTGCCAGCAGCTTAGGCGATTCAGGGATTATTGGGACCCAGTACTTC.

This clone turned up a few times. This chain uses TRBV29-1 with TRBJ2-7, with 7 bases identical to TRBD1. This CDR3 region has 12 residues. Germline lookup yields CDR1 SQVTM and CDR2 ANQGSEA. V lost 4 bases, J lost 3 bases, and 3 bases stayed unmatched. This CDR3 reads CSVGRQGYEQYV. The CDR3 DNA sequence: TGCAGCGTTGGTAGACAGGGCTACGAGCAGTACGTC.

The chain recombines TRBV12-3 or TRBV12-4 with TRBJ2-2; TRBD2 is a possible D gene (5 bases). This CDR3 spans 13 amino acids. V was trimmed by 6 bases and J by 8 bases, leaving 13 bases between them. The CDR3 nucleotides read TGTGCCAGCAGCGGGGAATTTACTGGGGAGCTGTTTTTT. Translated, it gives CASSGEFTGELFF.

The V and J genes are TRBV18 and TRBJ2-4; 7 bases align to TRBD2. Germline V lookup: CDR1 KGHSH, CDR2 LQKENI. With V trimmed by 4 bases and J by 7 bases, 7 bases remained unmatched. The CDR3 consists of 14 residues. CDR3 coding DNA: TGTGCCAGCTCACAGTTCACTAGCGTGAACATTCAGTACTTC. It is translated as CASSQFTSVNIQYF.

This chain connects TRBV7-2 to TRBJ1-2, with D possibly TRBD1 on 5 matching bases. Per germline, CDR1 SGHTA and CDR2 FQGNSA. The CDR3 length is 14 residues. Trimming shortened V by 5 bases and J by 4 bases, and 14 bases separated the two germline ends. CDR3 coding DNA: TGTGCCAGCAGCCAACTCCTAGGGGTCTATGGCTACACCTTC. Amino acid sequence: CASSQLLGVYGYTF.

V gene TRBV7-2 combines with J gene TRBJ1-1; TRBD1 is a possible D gene (5 bases). Per germline, CDR1 SGHTA and CDR2 FQGNSA. V was cut by 10 bases and J by 0 bases, with 9 bases left in between. The CDR3 has 12 amino acids. CDR3 protein: CATTGVNTEAFF. CDR3 coding DNA: TGTGCCACCACGGGGGTGAACACTGAAGCTTTCTTT.

This clone appeared a single time. The chain links TRBV5-1 to TRBJ2-5; 11 bases match TRBD1. The ends lost 4 bases at V and 6 bases at J; junction bases unmatched: 8. The CDR3 is 15 residues long. The germline gives CDR1 SGHRS, CDR2 YFSETQ. The CDR3 region is CASSVSGQGAKTQYF. The CDR3, as DNA: TGCGCCAGCAGCGTGTCTGGACAGGGGGCAAAGACCCAGTACTTC. The full variable domain, its missing parts supplied by reference TRBV5-1 and TRBJ2-5, is KAGVTQTPRYLIKTRGQQVTLSCSPISGHRSVSWYQQTPGQGLQFLFEYFSETQRNKGNFPGRFSGRQFSNSRSEMNVSTLELGDSALYLCASSVSGQGAKTQYFGPGTRLLVL.

This chain joins TRBV28 and TRBJ1-6, with a weak D call TRBD1 (5 bases). The CDR3 length is 15 residues. Per the germline V gene, CDR1 is MDHEN and CDR2 is SYDVKM. V gave up 6 bases and J gave up 5 bases, with 14 bases separating them. CDR3 sequence reads: CASSRAVGHNSPLHF. The CDR3 DNA is TGTGCCAGCAGCAGGGCGGTAGGCCATAATTCACCCCTCCACTTT. Drawing the rest from reference TRBV28 and TRBJ1-6, the complete variable domain is DVKVTQSSRYLVKRTGEKVFLECVQDMDHENMFWYRQDPGLGLRLIYFSYDVKMKEKGDIPEGYSVSREKKERFSLILESASTNQTSMYLCASSRAVGHNSPLHFGNGTRLTVT.

J is TRBJ2-3 and V is TRBV5-5, with no clear D. V was shortened by 0 bases and J by 2 bases, with 10 bases between the two germline ends. This CDR3 region has 15 residues. Germline lookup yields CDR1 SGHKS and CDR2 YYEKEE (reference sequence). The CDR3 nucleotides are TGTGCCAGCAGCTTGGGCGGCAGCCCCACAGATACGCAGTATTTT. It codes for CASSLGGSPTDTQYF.